Each of the 13 T cell receptor beta chains below was sequenced from the same sample in a study of control samples from healthy donors and cancer patients. Measured with immunoSEQ multiplex PCR; TCRdb has only the in-frame clones, and not every one. In the table there are tens of thousands of clones, roughly 94% of which are singletons. Sequenced: blood. These receptors came from a woman between 18 and 29 years old in good health.

The chain recombines TRBV19 with TRBJ2-1, with D possibly being TRBD1 (6 bases). Germline loops: CDR1 LNHDA, CDR2 SQIVND (reference sequence). The length of the CDR3 is 16 residues. V lost 7 bases, J lost 7 bases, and 23 bases lay in between. This chain's CDR3 is CASTPEDSLGSNEQFF. In DNA, the CDR3 is TGTGCCAGTACCCCGGAGGACAGCCTGGGTTCGAATGAGCAGTTCTTC.

This clone appeared once. V usage is TRBV7-8 and J usage is TRBJ2-2; D is unclear. The CDR3 has 13 amino acids. Looked up from germline, CDR1 is SGHVS and CDR2 is FQNEAQ. V dropped 1 base and J dropped 6 bases, with 6 bases sitting between them. For the CDR3, the DNA is TGTGCCAGCAGCTTAGGTCTGTCCGGGGAGCTGTTTTTT. Amino acid sequence: CASSLGLSGELFF.

This sequence joins TRBV7-6 and TRBJ2-2, with 8 nucleotides matching TRBD2. J gave up 0 bases and V 7 bases, and 10 bases lay outside the gene matches. CDR3 size: 17 residues. CDR1 and CDR2 from the germline V gene are SGHVS and FNYEAQ. The DNA for the CDR3 is TGTGCCAGCACCACTTTGTCGGGACTAGCGAACACCGGGGAGCTGTTTTTT. Translating gives CASTTLSGLANTGELFF.

This sequence joins TRBV3-1 (or the pseudogene TRBV3-2) and TRBJ1-1, with 8 bases fitting TRBD1. Germline trimming cut 1 base from V and 4 bases from J; bases unmatched to any gene: 2. The CDR3 consists of 14 residues. CDR1 is LGHDT, CDR2 YNNKEL, per germline (reference sequence). As DNA, the CDR3 is TGTGCCAGCAGCCAAGCGACAGGGGTCACTGAAGCTTTCTTT. It encodes CASSQATGVTEAFF.

This chain links TRBV27 with TRBJ2-2; D gene unclear. The V gene lost 6 bases and the J gene lost 8 bases, with 13 bases spanning the gap. The germline V gene encodes CDR1 MNHEY and CDR2 SMNVEV (reference sequence). The CDR3 loop spans 13 amino acids. The CDR3 is CASSGRPVGELFF. CDR3 DNA: TGTGCCAGCAGCGGACGACCCGTGGGGGAGCTGTTTTTT.

This chain joins TRBV3-1 (or the pseudogene TRBV3-2) and TRBJ2-7, with unresolved D. Germline-derived CDR1 and CDR2 are LGHDT and YNNKEL (reference sequence). With 3 bases removed from V and 4 bases from J, the gap between germline ends came to 13 bases. This CDR3 is 14 amino acids long. The CDR3 nucleotides read TGTGCCAGCAGCCAGGGTCCGGAAGGTTACGAGCAGTACTTC. Translation gives CASSQGPEGYEQYF.

The chain uses TRBV7-9 and TRBJ2-7; 11 bases align to TRBD2. V shed 3 bases, J shed 3 bases, and the junction held 16 bases outside the gene matches. There are 19 residues in the CDR3. Germline lookup yields CDR1 SEHNR and CDR2 FQNEAQ (reference sequence). In nucleotides, the CDR3 is TGTGCCAGCAGCTTTGGTATCTCGGGGACTAGCGGACAGATCTACGAGCAGTACTTC. It encodes CASSFGISGTSGQIYEQYF.

This clone came up once. The rearrangement joins TRBV28 to TRBJ2-7; 10 bases line up with TRBD1. The CDR3 runs to 13 residues. Losses at the gene ends were 8 bases for V and 2 bases for J; bases not matched to a gene: 3. CDR1 and CDR2 (germline): MDHEN, SYDVKM. The DNA of the CDR3 is TGTGCCAGCCGGGACAGGGGTACCTACGAGCAGTACTTC. Its translation is CASRDRGTYEQYF.

The chain has TRBV27 and TRBJ1-6, with D uncertain. Germline CDR1 is MNHEY and CDR2 is SMNVEV (reference sequence). The V end lost 3 bases, the J end lost 11 bases, and 14 bases lay between the germline ends. The length of the CDR3 is 14 residues. CDR3 protein: CASSLSGRGPPLHF. CDR3 DNA: TGTGCCAGCAGTTTGAGTGGTCGGGGTCCACCCCTCCACTTT.

CDR3 sequence: CASVSTGSTDTQYF. CDR3 sequence (DNA): TGTGCCAGCGTCAGCACAGGTTCCACAGATACGCAGTATTTT. This rearrangement joins TRBV27 to TRBJ2-3; D is perhaps TRBD1 (5 bases). Germline CDR1 and CDR2: MNHEY and SMNVEV (reference sequence). The germline V and J ends were trimmed by 8 bases and 2 bases, with 14 bases remaining between them. This CDR3 comprises 14 residues.

This clone is a singleton in its sample. The DNA for the CDR3 is TGCGCCAGCAGCTCTAAAGAGACCCAGTACTTC. Its translation is CASSSKETQYF. The rearrangement links TRBV5-1 to TRBJ2-5; no clear D. This CDR3 region has 11 residues. Per germline, CDR1 SGHRS and CDR2 YFSETQ. V gave up 3 bases and J gave up 3 bases, with 3 bases separating them.

J is TRBJ2-3 and V is TRBV25-1; TRBD1 agrees at 8 bases. Germline CDR1 reads MGHDK; CDR2 reads SYGVNS. Germline trimming cut 7 bases from V and 2 bases from J; bases unmatched to any gene: 8. CDR3 length equals 15 residues. The CDR3 sequence is CASTRTGTITDTQYF. The CDR3, as DNA: TGTGCCAGCACCAGGACAGGGACGATCACAGATACGCAGTATTTT.

The chain links TRBV3-1 (or the pseudogene TRBV3-2) to TRBJ2-5, with 9 bases that match TRBD1. This CDR3 has 15 residues. Looked up from germline, CDR1 is LGHDT and CDR2 is YNNKEL (reference sequence). V shed 3 bases, J shed 4 bases, and the junction held 6 bases outside the gene matches. The CDR3: CASSHTGGLRETQYF. CDR3 bases: TGTGCCAGCAGCCATACAGGGGGCTTGAGAGAGACCCAGTACTTC.